The clone carrying this TCR beta chain showed up just once. Original processing notes: Amplifying reference gene primers gave estimates of nucleated cell counts. The repertoire was sequenced with immunoSEQ multiplex PCR; TCRdb's copy has only in-frame clones and lacks some. That table gives V, J and clone size, and the DNA gave D and trimming. The data show 100,000 or so clones, roughly 86% seen once. J lost 12 bases, V lost 4 bases, and 6 bases had no gene match. Germline V gene lookup returns CDR1 SGHDT and CDR2 YYEEEE. The CDR3 is 13 amino acids. This record belongs to a study of blood T cell repertoires in COVID-19. About the study: Italy, Spain and the United States were the sources of the convalescent and acute COVID-19 samples. The cDNA or gDNA used as material had been derived from T cells, B-cell-depleted T cells, or PBMCs.

Sequencing was done on a sample of peripheral blood. The chain employs TRBV5-6 and TRBJ2-5; TRBD2 matches at 13 bases. The sequence was collected from a human donor in a cohort sampled during active COVID-19. CDR3 coding DNA: TGTGCCAGCAGCAGGACTAGCGGGGGACAGAAGTACTTC. The encoded protein is CASSRTSGGQKYF.